The entry that follows covers one TCR beta chain sequence. Its antigen is not identified. Each sorted fraction was over 95% pure. All of the isolated RNA was reverse transcribed, so expressed TCRB transcripts were sequenced. Profiling relied on immunoSEQ multiplex PCR, and the TCRdb table lists in-frame clones only, not all of them. Seen here are 150,000 to 200,000 clones, over 6% observed once, and the top ten hold roughly 0.46%. The data originate from a study of beta chain features in type 1 diabetes. Trimming cost V 5 bases and J 0 bases; bases outside gene matches: 2. The CDR3 totals 15 residues. Germline values: CDR1 LNHDA, CDR2 SQIVND (reference sequence). Study conclusions and caveats: There was a moderate but significant shortening of TCRB CDR3s in all four CD4+ subsets of Type 1 diabetes patients. Fewer junction insertions and more nucleotide deletions appeared in type 1 diabetes patients. PCR might favor shorter templates, but any such skew would affect patients and controls equally.

The clonotype comes from a man in his late teens or twenties with type 1 diabetes. Sequenced: central memory CD4+ T cells from blood. This sequence joins TRBV19 and TRBJ2-2; 8 bases fit TRBD2. The CDR3 sequence: CASSGTRSNTGELFF. The CDR3 nucleotides are TGTGCCAGTAGTGGGACTAGATCGAACACCGGGGAGCTGTTTTTT.